The TCR beta chain described here comes from a study of yellow fever vaccine responses in identical twins. The CDR3 totals 14 residues. Trimming shortened V by 2 bases and J by 4 bases, and 9 bases separated the two germline ends. Per germline, CDR1 MGHRA and CDR2 YSYEKL. TCRdb redid the calling of the RT-PCR reads with MiXCR, one entry per CDR3 protein. This table holds 30,000 to 40,000 distinct CDR3 sequences, 60% found once. This clonotype came up a few times. Its target is unknown. Broader study findings: Reports say the vaccine T cell response in twins looked partly convergent and partly personalized.

V and J are TRBV4-1 and TRBJ1-5; D is uncertain. This TCR was sampled from a woman aged 18 to 35 who received the yellow fever vaccine. The specimen was T cells from blood (PBMCs), unsorted or a sorted subset (not recorded which), collected before or after yellow fever vaccination (not recorded which). The DNA of the CDR3 is TGCGCCAGCAGCCAAATTACGGCAAATCAGCCCCAGCATTTT. Amino acids: CASSQITANQPQHF.